This T cell receptor (beta chain) was observed in a study of cytomegalovirus exposure and HLA in healthy donors. Points from the study as a whole: Among immune exposure information, only CMV serostatus was available.

CDR1 SGHVS and CDR2 FQNEAQ come from the germline V gene. V was pared by 1 base and J by 5 bases, with 7 bases of the junction left unmatched. The CDR3 extends over 15 amino acids. Donors sampled were nominally healthy, though unrecorded immune exposures were likely. In this sample, this clone turned up once. Its antigen is not known. The PCR contained 60 Vbeta and 13 Jbeta primers. Here immunoSEQ multiplex PCR was the method, and the copy in TCRdb shows in-frame clones only, minus some. The sample shows 85,000 to 100,000 clones, over 55% of them seen only once. Sequenced: PBMCs. The receptor's source is a woman in her twenties or thirties in good health and CMV-seronegative. This chain joins TRBV7-8 and TRBJ2-5; TRBD1 agrees at 7 bases. CDR3 sequence (DNA): TGTGCCAGCAGCTTAGTAGGGGGACAGAAGGAGACCCAGTACTTC. It is translated as CASSLVGGQKETQYF.